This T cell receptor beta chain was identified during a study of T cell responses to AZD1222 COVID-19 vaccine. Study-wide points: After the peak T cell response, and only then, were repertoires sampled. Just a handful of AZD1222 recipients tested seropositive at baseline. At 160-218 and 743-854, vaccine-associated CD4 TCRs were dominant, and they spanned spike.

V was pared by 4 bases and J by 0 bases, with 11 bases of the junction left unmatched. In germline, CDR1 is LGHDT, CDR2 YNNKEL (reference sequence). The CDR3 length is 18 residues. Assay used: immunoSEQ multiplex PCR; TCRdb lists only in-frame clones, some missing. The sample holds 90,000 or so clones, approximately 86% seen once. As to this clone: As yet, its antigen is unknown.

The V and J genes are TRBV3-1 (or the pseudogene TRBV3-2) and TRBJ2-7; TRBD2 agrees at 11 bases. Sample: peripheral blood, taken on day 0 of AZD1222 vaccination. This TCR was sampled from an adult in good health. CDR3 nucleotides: TGTGCCAGCAGCCCTAATATAGCACTAGCGGGAGACTCCTACGAGCAGTACTTC. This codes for CASSPNIALAGDSYEQYF.